This entry lists 7 T cell receptor beta chains sequenced from one sample in a study of blood T cell repertoires in COVID-19. Here immunoSEQ multiplex PCR was the method, and the copy in TCRdb shows in-frame clones only, minus some. The data contain 150,000 to 200,000 clones, roughly 84% of them singletons. The sequencing input was PBMCs or T cells enriched from blood (not recorded which). The receptors shown here come from a man aged 40-50 years who had recovered from COVID-19.

J is TRBJ1-2 and V is TRBV29-1; D not certain. In germline, CDR1 is SQVTM, CDR2 ANQGSEA. The V and J ends lost 6 bases and 5 bases respectively, with 13 bases between them. There are 12 residues in the CDR3. CDR3 bases: TGCAGCGTCCATGGAACGGAGTATGGCTACACCTTC. Residues: CSVHGTEYGYTF.

V usage is TRBV19 and J usage is TRBJ1-2; 7 bases agree with TRBD1. The CDR3 loop spans 15 amino acids. In germline, CDR1 is LNHDA, CDR2 SQIVND (reference sequence). J was trimmed by 1 base and V by 4 bases; bases with no gene match: 6. The CDR3 reads CASSTGTVVNYGYTF. The DNA for the CDR3 is TGTGCCAGTAGTACAGGGACAGTGGTTAACTATGGCTACACCTTC. The full variable domain, in which reference TRBV19 and TRBJ1-2 provide the parts outside the CDR3, is DGGITQSPKYLFRKEGQNVTLSCEQNLNHDAMYWYRQDPGQGLRLIYYSQIVNDFQKGDIAEGYSVSREKKESFPLTVTSAQKNPTAFYLCASSTGTVVNYGYTFGSGTRLTVV.

This clone was found once. CDR3 DNA sequence: TGCAGCTCCGGGACAGGGCAAGAGACCCAGTACTTC. This codes for CSSGTGQETQYF. The chain employs TRBV29-1 and TRBJ2-5, with 9 bases fitting TRBD1. V trimming: 8 bases; J trimming: 2 bases; junction bases outside the gene matches: 3. The germline gives CDR1 SQVTM, CDR2 ANQGSEA. The CDR3 sequence is 12 residues long.

V usage is TRBV6-5 and J usage is TRBJ2-3; the D gene is possibly TRBD1 (6 bases). The length of the CDR3 is 15 residues. Deletions cut 6 bases from V and 0 bases from J, with 13 bases between. Germline V gene sequence: CDR1 MNHEY, CDR2 SVGAGI. Here the CDR3 DNA reads TGTGCCAGCAGCCCCAGGGGCGCTAGCACAGATACGCAGTATTTT. Protein product: CASSPRGASTDTQYF.

The chain couples TRBV11-2 to TRBJ1-1; D gene uncertain. Germline-derived CDR1 and CDR2 are SGHAT and FQNNGV. Between the trimmed V and J ends, which lost 1 base and 2 bases, there was a span of 14 bases. The length of the CDR3 is 16 residues. The CDR3 sequence: CASSLGKTGDNTEAFF. The DNA of the CDR3 is TGTGCCAGCAGCTTAGGTAAGACCGGGGATAACACTGAAGCTTTCTTT.

The chain combines TRBV10-3 with TRBJ1-2; D is undetermined. Trimming stripped 7 bases from V and 5 bases from J, with 20 bases between. The CDR3 is made up of 15 amino acids. Germline V gene data show CDR1 as ENHRY and CDR2 as SYGVKD. The CDR3 spells CAITALMGQLYGYTF. CDR3 nucleotide sequence: TGTGCCATCACAGCCCTCATGGGCCAGCTATATGGCTACACCTTC.

V usage is TRBV3-1 (or the pseudogene TRBV3-2) and J usage is TRBJ1-2; D not certain. Looked up from germline, CDR1 is LGHDT and CDR2 is YNNKEL (reference sequence). The CDR3 loop spans 15 amino acids. Trimming pared 1 base from V and 0 bases from J, leaving 9 bases between. CDR3 nucleotide sequence: TGTGCCAGCAGCCAAGCCCGAGGAGCTAACTATGGCTACACCTTC. Amino acid sequence: CASSQARGANYGYTF.